The 25 T cell receptor beta chains below come from one sample, sequenced in a study of T cells in Graves' hyperthyroidism and ophthalmopathy. Using RNA transcripts as the source, TCR beta CDR3 regions were amplified. First-round RT-PCR targeting the TCR CDR3 was performed with the HTBI primer set. TCRdb passed the multiplex PCR reads through MiXCR, listing each CDR3 protein once. The sample holds a few hundred thousand distinct CDR3 sequences, 11% to 15% seen once. Sequenced input: blood. These receptors were obtained from a woman between 40 and 50 years old with Graves' hyperthyroidism.

This clonotype came up many times. The rearrangement links TRBV2 to TRBJ2-7, with D possibly matching TRBD1 (6 bases). The CDR3 runs 15 residues. The V and J ends lost 6 bases and 3 bases respectively, with 18 bases between them. CDR1 is SNHLY and CDR2 is FYNNEI in the germline V gene. In DNA, the CDR3 is TGTGCCAGCAGGGAGATACAGGGTCTTGACTACGAGCAGTACTTC. Residues: CASREIQGLDYEQYF.

This clonotype was detected ten times or more. The V gene is TRBV20-1, the J gene TRBJ2-3, with D possibly TRBD2 on 6 matching bases. In germline, CDR1 is DFQATT, CDR2 SNEGSKA (reference sequence). The CDR3 runs 14 residues. Trimming removed 6 bases from V and 4 bases from J, with 17 bases in between. The CDR3 spells CSAREVGIADTQYF. The CDR3 bases are TGCAGTGCAAGGGAGGTGGGAATTGCAGATACGCAGTATTTT.

The chain carries TRBV5-1 and TRBJ2-4, with TRBD1 matching over 9 bases. V lost 3 bases and J lost 3; bases outside the gene matches: 19. Germline V gene data show CDR1 as SGHRS and CDR2 as YFSETQ. This CDR3 region has 20 residues. The CDR3 here is CASSSGQGGWDLLGKNIQYF. The CDR3 DNA reads TGCGCCAGCAGCTCGGGACAGGGAGGTTGGGACCTCCTCGGCAAAAACATTCAGTACTTC.

DNA for the CDR3: TGTGCCAGCAGCCCCATGGGGGGGGGAGGTCAGCCCCAGCATTTT. Translation: CASSPMGGGGQPQHF. The V call is TRBV7-8, the J call TRBJ1-5; TRBD1 is a possible D gene (5 bases). There are 15 residues in the CDR3. V lost 5 bases and J 6 bases, leaving 17 bases between the germline ends. From germline, CDR1 is SGHVS and CDR2 FQNEAQ.

J is TRBJ1-5 and V is TRBV19; TRBD1 matches 7 bases. Germline CDR1 LNHDA, CDR2 SQIVND (reference sequence). Losses at the gene ends were 3 bases for V and 0 bases for J; bases not matched to a gene: 8. The CDR3 covers 17 residues. CDR3 sequence: CASSIANRGYSNQPQHF. The CDR3 coding sequence is TGTGCCAGTAGTATCGCGAACAGGGGCTATAGCAATCAGCCCCAGCATTTT. Full variable domain (remainder filled in from reference TRBV19 and TRBJ1-5): DGGITQSPKYLFRKEGQNVTLSCEQNLNHDAMYWYRQDPGQGLRLIYYSQIVNDFQKGDIAEGYSVSREKKESFPLTVTSAQKNPTAFYLCASSIANRGYSNQPQHFGDGTRLSIL.

This clonotype was counted only a few times. V and J are TRBV28 and TRBJ1-1, with D perhaps TRBD1 (5 bases). Deletions cut 8 bases from V and 0 bases from J, with 16 bases between. The CDR3 runs to 15 residues. CDR1 MDHEN and CDR2 SYDVKM come from the germline V gene. Here the CDR3 DNA reads TGTGCCAGCGTTAATAAACCGGGGCTGAACACTGAAGCTTTCTTT. It yields the protein CASVNKPGLNTEAFF.

This clonotype has more than one count but fewer than ten. The V and J genes are TRBV20-1 and TRBJ2-7; 9 bases map to TRBD2. J was trimmed by 1 base and V by 4 bases; bases with no gene match: 2. The germline gives CDR1 DFQATT, CDR2 SNEGSKA (reference sequence). This CDR3 is built from 13 residues. CDR3 region: CSAKAGGSYEQYF. DNA for the CDR3: TGCAGTGCTAAAGCGGGGGGTTCCTACGAGCAGTACTTC.

This clonotype came up many times. The rearrangement joins TRBV2 to TRBJ2-2; tentative D call: TRBD1 (6 bases). The CDR3 covers 13 residues. Per germline, CDR1 SNHLY and CDR2 FYNNEI. V was trimmed by 3 bases and J by 8 bases, leaving 10 bases between them. The CDR3 spells CASSDRGLGELFF. CDR3 in DNA: TGTGCCAGCAGTGACAGGGGATTAGGGGAGCTGTTTTTT.

The rearrangement joins TRBV20-1 to TRBJ2-7; no reliable D call. Germline V gene sequence: CDR1 DFQATT, CDR2 SNEGSKA (reference sequence). Trimming removed 1 base from V and 1 base from J, with 11 bases in between. This CDR3 has 14 amino acids. In DNA, the CDR3 is TGCAGTGCTAGAGTTATCGGGCTATCCTACGAGCAGTACTTC. Translating it yields CSARVIGLSYEQYF.

The table lists this clonotype with many counts. The chain is built from TRBV28 and TRBJ1-1, with unresolved D. Germline CDR1 reads MDHEN; CDR2 reads SYDVKM. V was clipped by 3 bases and J by 0 bases, with 5 bases between them. CDR3 length equals 13 residues. The CDR3 loop is CASSFHMNTEAFF. The CDR3, as DNA: TGTGCCAGCAGTTTTCACATGAACACTGAAGCTTTCTTT.

This clonotype was recorded at least ten times. The chain recombines TRBV6-1 with TRBJ2-3; 10 bases are shared with TRBD1. With V trimmed by 1 base and J by 4 bases, 2 bases remained unmatched. The CDR3 has 15 amino acids. Germline CDR1 is MNHNS and CDR2 is SASEGT. The CDR3: CASSEDGTGADTQYF. CDR3 bases: TGTGCCAGCAGTGAAGATGGGACAGGGGCAGATACGCAGTATTTT.

This clonotype has a count of ten or more. In DNA form, the CDR3 reads TGTGCCAGTAGAAGCGGGAGGGTCCGAGAAGAGACCCAGTACTTC. Translated, it gives CASRSGRVREETQYF. The chain combines TRBV19 with TRBJ2-5; 10 bases line up with TRBD2. V gave up 6 bases and J gave up 3 bases; unmatched junction bases: 7. From germline, CDR1 is LNHDA and CDR2 SQIVND (reference sequence). CDR3 size: 15 residues.

This clonotype occurred a few times. The chain couples TRBV27 to TRBJ2-2, with 9 bases aligning to TRBD1. The V gene end was trimmed by 5 bases and the J gene end by 4 bases; junction bases not matched to a gene: 8. The CDR3 totals 16 residues. The germline V gene has CDR1 MNHEY and CDR2 SMNVEV (reference sequence). This CDR3 is CASSQKGQGATGELFF. The DNA for the CDR3 is TGTGCCAGCAGTCAAAAGGGACAGGGTGCCACCGGGGAGCTGTTTTTT.

This clonotype has a count of ten or more. This chain links TRBV6-1 with TRBJ2-7, with TRBD2 identical over 7 bases. V was pared by 7 bases and J by 7 bases, with 13 bases of the junction left unmatched. This CDR3 region has 14 residues. Germline lookup yields CDR1 MNHNS and CDR2 SASEGT. The CDR3 DNA follows: TGTGCCAGCACCCCTCCGGGGGGAATGAGGGAGCAGTACTTC. It translates to CASTPPGGMREQYF.

This clonotype has a handful of counts. The CDR3 here is CATRRGQNTGELFF. In DNA form, the CDR3 reads TGTGCCACCAGGAGGGGACAGAACACCGGGGAGCTGTTTTTT. The chain joins TRBV24-1 to TRBJ2-2; perhaps TRBD1 as D (6 bases). Trimming took off 7 bases at V and 1 base at J, with 9 bases between the two ends. The germline CDR1 and CDR2 sequences are KGHDR and SFDVKD. This CDR3 has 14 residues.

Ten or more counts support this clonotype. The genes are TRBV27 and TRBJ2-2; 8 bases map to TRBD2. Looked up from germline, CDR1 is MNHEY and CDR2 is SMNVEV (reference sequence). The V segment lost 5 bases and the J segment 2 bases; nucleotides outside the gene matches: 13. The CDR3 consists of 18 residues. The CDR3 reads CASSRTWGVAGNTGELFF. CDR3 DNA: TGTGCCAGCAGTCGGACATGGGGGGTAGCGGGAAACACCGGGGAGCTGTTTTTT.

This clonotype was seen ten or more times. The chain joins TRBV7-2 to TRBJ2-1; D gene uncertain. Germline V CDR1 and CDR2: SGHTA, FQGNSA. The CDR3 length is 15 residues. V lost 5 bases to trimming and J lost 5 bases, with 16 bases between them. The CDR3: CASSLTHERDNEQFF. As DNA, the CDR3 is TGTGCCAGCAGCCTTACTCACGAACGTGACAATGAGCAGTTCTTC.

This clonotype occurred many times. This chain joins TRBV6-1 and TRBJ2-3, with D uncertain. There are 15 residues in the CDR3. Trimming cost V 1 base and J 0 bases, with 8 bases left between them. CDR1 MNHNS and CDR2 SASEGT come from the germline V gene. The CDR3 sequence is CASSEDSPSTDTQYF. CDR3 DNA sequence: TGTGCCAGCAGTGAAGACAGCCCTAGCACAGATACGCAGTATTTT.

This clonotype was seen only a few times. CDR3 nucleotide sequence: TGTGCCAGCAGCCGTGTCGACCAAGAGACCCAGTACTTC. Translated, it gives CASSRVDQETQYF. The chain combines TRBV13 with TRBJ2-5; D is ambiguous. This CDR3 spans 13 amino acids. Germline lookup yields CDR1 PRHDT and CDR2 FYEKMQ (reference sequence). V was shortened by 5 bases and J by 0 bases, with 7 bases between the two germline ends.

This clonotype occurred a few times. The V and J genes are TRBV20-1 and TRBJ2-7; D is uncertain. The CDR3 totals 13 residues. Looked up from germline, CDR1 is DFQATT and CDR2 is SNEGSKA (reference sequence). The germline V and J ends were trimmed by 3 bases and 1 base, with 10 bases remaining between them. DNA of the CDR3: TGCAGTGCTAGTCACCCGGTATCCTACGAGCAGTACTTC. Protein product: CSASHPVSYEQYF.

Many counts were recorded for this clonotype. V is TRBV13 and J is TRBJ2-4; possibly TRBD1 for D (6 bases). Trimming took 1 base from V and 11 from J, leaving 9 bases between them. Germline-derived CDR1 and CDR2 are PRHDT and FYEKMQ (reference sequence). The CDR3 runs 12 residues. CDR3 amino acids: CASSLEPGVQYF. In DNA, the CDR3 is TGTGCCAGCAGCTTAGAGCCAGGGGTTCAGTACTTC.

This clonotype was observed a few times. This chain uses TRBV7-2 with TRBJ2-1; no firm D call. Trimming stripped 4 bases from V and 6 bases from J, with 10 bases between. The CDR3 has 13 residues. Looked up from germline, CDR1 is SGHTA and CDR2 is FQGNSA. The CDR3 sequence: CASSSPTANEQFF. Here the CDR3 DNA reads TGTGCCAGCAGCTCCCCGACCGCCAATGAGCAGTTCTTC.

This clonotype was observed many times. The chain couples TRBV5-1 to TRBJ2-7; D possibly corresponds to TRBD2 (6 bases). Germline-derived CDR1 and CDR2 are SGHRS and YFSETQ. This CDR3 spans 16 amino acids. The V gene lost 1 base and the J gene lost 3 bases, with 17 bases spanning the gap. CDR3 loop: CASSLRGPGENYEQYF. DNA of the CDR3: TGCGCCAGCAGCTTGCGGGGACCGGGAGAAAACTACGAGCAGTACTTC.

This clonotype was counted at least ten times. This chain links TRBV5-6 with TRBJ2-1, with 11 nucleotides matching TRBD2. Germline CDR1 reads SGHDT; CDR2 reads YYEEEE. With 7 bases clipped from V and 6 bases from J, the junction kept 12 bases outside the gene matches. The CDR3 is 16 amino acids. This chain's CDR3 is CASFTSGTSGLNEQFF. CDR3 coding DNA: TGTGCCAGCTTCACCTCCGGGACTAGCGGCCTCAATGAGCAGTTCTTC.

This clonotype has at least ten counts. This chain links TRBV3-1 with TRBJ2-1; 14 bases align to TRBD2. The CDR3 is 16 amino acids. With 4 bases clipped from V and 8 bases from J, the junction kept 7 bases outside the gene matches. Germline-derived CDR1 and CDR2 are LGHDT and YNNKEL (reference sequence). Written as DNA, the CDR3 is TGTGCCAGCAGCCGAGGACTAGCGGGAGGAGAGGATGAGCAGTTCTTC. As protein: CASSRGLAGGEDEQFF.